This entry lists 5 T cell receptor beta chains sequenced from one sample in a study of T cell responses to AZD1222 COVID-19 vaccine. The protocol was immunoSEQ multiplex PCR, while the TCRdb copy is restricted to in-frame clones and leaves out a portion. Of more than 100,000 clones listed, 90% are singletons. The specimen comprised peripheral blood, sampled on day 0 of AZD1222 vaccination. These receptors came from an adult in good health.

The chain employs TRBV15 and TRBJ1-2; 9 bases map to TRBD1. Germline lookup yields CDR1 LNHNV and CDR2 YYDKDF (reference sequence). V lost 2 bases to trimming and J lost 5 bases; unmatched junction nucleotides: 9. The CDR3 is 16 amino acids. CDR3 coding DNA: TGTGCCACCAGCAGACTAACTAGGGACAGGGTGTATGGCTACACCTTC. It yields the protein CATSRLTRDRVYGYTF.

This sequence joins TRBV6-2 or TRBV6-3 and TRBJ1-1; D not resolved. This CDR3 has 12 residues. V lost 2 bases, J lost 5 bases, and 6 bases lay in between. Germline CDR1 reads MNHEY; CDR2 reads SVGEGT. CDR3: CASSYKGTEAFF. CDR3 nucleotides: TGTGCCAGCAGTTACAAGGGTACTGAAGCTTTCTTT.

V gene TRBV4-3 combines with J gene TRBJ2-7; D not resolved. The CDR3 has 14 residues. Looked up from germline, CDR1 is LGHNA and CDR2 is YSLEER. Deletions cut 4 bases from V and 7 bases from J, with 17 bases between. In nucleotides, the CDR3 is TGCGCCAGCAGCCTATTTACCAAGGTGGGGGAGCAGTACTTC. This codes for CASSLFTKVGEQYF.

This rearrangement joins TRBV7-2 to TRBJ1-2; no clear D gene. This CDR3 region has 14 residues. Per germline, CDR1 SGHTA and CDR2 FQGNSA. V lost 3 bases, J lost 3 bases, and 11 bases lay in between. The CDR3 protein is CASSLDPSHYGYTF. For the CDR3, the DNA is TGTGCCAGCAGCTTGGACCCTTCCCACTATGGCTACACCTTC.

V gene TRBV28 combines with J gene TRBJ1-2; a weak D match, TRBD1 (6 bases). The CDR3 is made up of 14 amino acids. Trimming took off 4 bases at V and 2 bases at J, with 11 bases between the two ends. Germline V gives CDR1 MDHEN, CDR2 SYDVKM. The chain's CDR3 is CASSYFGQNYGYTF. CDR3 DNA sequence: TGTGCCAGCAGTTACTTCGGACAGAACTATGGCTACACCTTC.